The 8 T cell receptor beta chains below all came from one sample that was sequenced in a study of T cells after yellow fever vaccination. TCRdb re-called the 5' RACE reads through MiXCR, storing one row per CDR3 protein. The table includes roughly 520,000 distinct CDR3 sequences, about a fifth detected once. The sample was PBMCs, taken approximately 20 days after the first yellow fever vaccination. These receptors were obtained from a man aged 18 to 35 who received the YFV17D yellow fever vaccine.

For the CDR3, the DNA is TGTGCCAGCAGTGGAGGGTTCGCTGAAGCTTTCTTT. Translated, it gives CASSGGFAEAFF. The rearrangement joins TRBV7-8 to TRBJ1-1; unclear D gene. With 6 bases removed from V and 6 bases from J, the gap between germline ends came to 11 bases. The CDR3 loop spans 12 amino acids. Germline V gene data show CDR1 as SGHVS and CDR2 as FQNEAQ.

CDR3 protein: CASSLREYNEQFF. DNA of the CDR3: TGTGCCAGCAGCTTAAGAGAATACAATGAGCAGTTCTTC. V and J are TRBV11-2 and TRBJ2-1; D gene unclear. Trimming took 2 bases from V and 4 from J, leaving 6 bases between them. CDR1 is SGHAT and CDR2 is FQNNGV in the germline V gene. The CDR3 sequence is 13 residues long.

The genes are TRBV5-6 and TRBJ1-2; 9 positions match TRBD1. Germline V gene data show CDR1 as SGHDT and CDR2 as YYEEEE. V shed 2 bases, J shed 8 bases, and the junction held 10 bases outside the gene matches. This CDR3 region has 15 residues. For the CDR3, the DNA is TGTGCCAGCAGCTTCGGGGACAGGGCTCTTCGGGGCTACACCTTC. Translating gives CASSFGDRALRGYTF.

V usage is TRBV7-6 and J usage is TRBJ2-7, with 8 bases fitting TRBD1. The CDR3 covers 15 residues. The germline CDR1 and CDR2 sequences are SGHVS and FNYEAQ. After removal of 5 bases from V and 4 bases from J, the junction contained 10 bases not matched to a gene. The CDR3 DNA follows: TGTGCCAGCAGCATCAGGACAGGGCAGGGGTACGAGCAGTACTTC. This codes for CASSIRTGQGYEQYF.

J is TRBJ1-4 and V is TRBV12-3 or TRBV12-4; tentative D call: TRBD1 (5 bases). The CDR3 spans 14 residues. Deletions cut 6 bases from V and 6 bases from J, with 14 bases between. CDR3 coding DNA: TGTGCCAGCAGGGGGGAGGGGATCCATGAAAAACTGTTTTTT. Protein sequence: CASRGEGIHEKLFF.

This clonotype has more than one count but fewer than ten. The genes are TRBV25-1 and TRBJ1-1; D call uncertain. The CDR3 runs 14 residues. The germline gives CDR1 MGHDK, CDR2 SYGVNS. V dropped 0 bases and J dropped 5 bases, with 10 bases sitting between them. CDR3 nucleotides: TGTGCCAGCAGTGAATATCCTGTTGGAACTGAAGCTTTCTTT. Translated: CASSEYPVGTEAFF.

This clonotype has a count of ten or more. The rearrangement uses TRBV11-2 and TRBJ2-3; 14 nucleotides line up with TRBD2. V dropped 4 bases and J dropped 11; count of bases not matched to a gene: 2. The V gene's germline CDR1 is SGHAT and CDR2 FQNNGV. This CDR3 contains 13 residues. Written as DNA, the CDR3 is TGTGCCAGCAGCTCTGGACTAGCGGGGGGGCAGTATTTT. Protein: CASSSGLAGGQYF.

The chain links TRBV15 to TRBJ2-5; 10 bases line up with TRBD1. The CDR3 is 14 amino acids. The ends lost 2 bases at V and 4 bases at J; junction bases unmatched: 1. From germline, CDR1 is LNHNV and CDR2 YYDKDF (reference sequence). The CDR3 loop reads CATSRRDRGETQYF. The CDR3 DNA reads as TGTGCCACCAGCAGAAGGGACAGGGGAGAGACCCAGTACTTC.